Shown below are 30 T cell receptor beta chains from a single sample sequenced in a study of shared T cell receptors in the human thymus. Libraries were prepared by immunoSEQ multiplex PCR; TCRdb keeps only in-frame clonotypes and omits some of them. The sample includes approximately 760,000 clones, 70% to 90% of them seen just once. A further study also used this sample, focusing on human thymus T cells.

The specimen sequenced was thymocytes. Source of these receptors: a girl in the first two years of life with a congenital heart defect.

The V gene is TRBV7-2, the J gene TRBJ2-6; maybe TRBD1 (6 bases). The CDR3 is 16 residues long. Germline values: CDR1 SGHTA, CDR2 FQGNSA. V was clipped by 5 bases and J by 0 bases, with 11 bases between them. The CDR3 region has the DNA TGTGCCAGCAGCCGTCTGGGGGCCTCTGGGGCCAACGTCCTGACTTTC. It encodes CASSRLGASGANVLTF.

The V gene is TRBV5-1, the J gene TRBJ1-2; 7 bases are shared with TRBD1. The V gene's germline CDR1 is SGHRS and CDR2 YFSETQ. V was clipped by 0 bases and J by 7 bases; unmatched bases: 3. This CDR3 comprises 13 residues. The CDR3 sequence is CASSLVAGGGYTF. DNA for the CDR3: TGCGCCAGCAGCTTGGTAGCAGGGGGTGGCTACACCTTC.

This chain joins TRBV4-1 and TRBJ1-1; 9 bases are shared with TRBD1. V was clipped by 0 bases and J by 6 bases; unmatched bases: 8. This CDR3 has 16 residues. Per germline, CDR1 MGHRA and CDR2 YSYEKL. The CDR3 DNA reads TGCGCCAGCAGCCAAGATGCGGGACAGGGTCAGGCTGAAGCTTTCTTT. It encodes CASSQDAGQGQAEAFF.

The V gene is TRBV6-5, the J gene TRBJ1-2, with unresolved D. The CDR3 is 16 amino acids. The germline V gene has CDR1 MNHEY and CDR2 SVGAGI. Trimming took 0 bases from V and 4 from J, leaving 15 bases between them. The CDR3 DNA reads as TGTGCCAGCAGTTACTCGGCCACCGATGTAGCCTATGGCTACACCTTC. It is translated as CASSYSATDVAYGYTF.

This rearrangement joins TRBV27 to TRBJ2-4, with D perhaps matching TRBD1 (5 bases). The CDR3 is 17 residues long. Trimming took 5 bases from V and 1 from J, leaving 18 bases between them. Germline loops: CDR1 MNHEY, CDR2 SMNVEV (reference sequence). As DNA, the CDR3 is TGTGCCAGCAGTCCACACCCTCCGACAGACGCCAAAAACATTCAGTACTTC. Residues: CASSPHPPTDAKNIQYF.

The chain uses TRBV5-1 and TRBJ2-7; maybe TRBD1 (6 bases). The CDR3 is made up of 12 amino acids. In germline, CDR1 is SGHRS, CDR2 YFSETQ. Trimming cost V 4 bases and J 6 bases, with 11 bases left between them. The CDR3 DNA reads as TGCGCCAGCAGCGGCAGGGGTTGCGAGCAGTACTTC. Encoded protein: CASSGRGCEQYF. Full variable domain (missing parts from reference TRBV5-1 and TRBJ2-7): KAGVTQTPRYLIKTRGQQVTLSCSPISGHRSVSWYQQTPGQGLQFLFEYFSETQRNKGNFPGRFSGRQFSNSRSEMNVSTLELGDSALYLCASSGRGCEQYFGPGTRLTVT.

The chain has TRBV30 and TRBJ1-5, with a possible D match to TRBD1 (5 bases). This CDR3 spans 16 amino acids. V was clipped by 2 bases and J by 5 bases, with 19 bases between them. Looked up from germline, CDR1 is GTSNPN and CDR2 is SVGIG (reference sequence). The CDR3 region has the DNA TGTGCCTGGAGTAAAGGGGATTGGTATGGGGATCAGCCCCAGCATTTT. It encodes CAWSKGDWYGDQPQHF.

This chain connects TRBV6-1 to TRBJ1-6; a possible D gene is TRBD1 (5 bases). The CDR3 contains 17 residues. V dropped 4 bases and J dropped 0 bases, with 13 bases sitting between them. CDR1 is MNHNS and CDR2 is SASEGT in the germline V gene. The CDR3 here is CASSVERRGSYNSPLHF. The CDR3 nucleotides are TGTGCCAGCAGTGTGGAGAGGAGGGGCTCCTATAATTCACCCCTCCACTTT.

The DNA of the CDR3 is TGTGCCAGCAGCTTATTGCCGGTGGGAGGGGTGGATACGCAGTATTTT. Protein: CASSLLPVGGVDTQYF. V and J are TRBV7-9 and TRBJ2-3; 7 positions match TRBD2. The CDR3 is 16 amino acids. The germline CDR1 and CDR2 sequences are SEHNR and FQNEAQ (reference sequence). V lost 2 bases and J lost 6; bases outside the gene matches: 11.

The CDR3 protein is CASSVQGIGEKLFF. As DNA, the CDR3 is TGTGCCAGCAGTGTACAGGGGATTGGTGAAAAACTGTTTTTT. V gene TRBV6-5 combines with J gene TRBJ1-4; TRBD1 agrees at 7 bases. The CDR3 spans 14 residues. The V gene end was trimmed by 5 bases and the J gene end by 7 bases; junction bases not matched to a gene: 7. Germline V gene lookup returns CDR1 MNHEY and CDR2 SVGAGI.

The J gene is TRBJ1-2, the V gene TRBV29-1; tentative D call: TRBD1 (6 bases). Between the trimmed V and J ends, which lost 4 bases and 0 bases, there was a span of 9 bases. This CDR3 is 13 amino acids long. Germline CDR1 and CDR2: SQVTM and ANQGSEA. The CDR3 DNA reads TGCAGCGTTGCTAGGGGGACTAACTATGGCTACACCTTC. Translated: CSVARGTNYGYTF.

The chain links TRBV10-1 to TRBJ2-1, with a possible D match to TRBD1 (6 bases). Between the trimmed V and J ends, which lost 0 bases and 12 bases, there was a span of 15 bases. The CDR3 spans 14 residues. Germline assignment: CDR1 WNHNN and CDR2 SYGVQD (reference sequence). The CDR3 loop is CASSESRVDRPQFF. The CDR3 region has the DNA TGCGCCAGCAGTGAGTCCCGGGTAGACAGGCCGCAGTTCTTC.

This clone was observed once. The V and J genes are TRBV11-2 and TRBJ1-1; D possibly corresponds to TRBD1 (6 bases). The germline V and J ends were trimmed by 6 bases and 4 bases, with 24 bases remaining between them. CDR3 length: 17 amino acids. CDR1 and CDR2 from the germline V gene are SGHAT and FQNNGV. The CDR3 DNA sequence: TGTGCCAGCAGGATTAGTTTACCAGGGGTTAGTCGCACTGAAGCTTTCTTT. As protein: CASRISLPGVSRTEAFF.

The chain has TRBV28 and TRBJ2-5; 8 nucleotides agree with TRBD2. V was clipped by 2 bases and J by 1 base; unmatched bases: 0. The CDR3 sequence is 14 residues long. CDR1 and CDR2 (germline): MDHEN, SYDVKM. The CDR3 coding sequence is TGTGCCAGCAGTTTAGCGGGGGGCCAAGAGACCCAGTACTTC. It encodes CASSLAGGQETQYF.

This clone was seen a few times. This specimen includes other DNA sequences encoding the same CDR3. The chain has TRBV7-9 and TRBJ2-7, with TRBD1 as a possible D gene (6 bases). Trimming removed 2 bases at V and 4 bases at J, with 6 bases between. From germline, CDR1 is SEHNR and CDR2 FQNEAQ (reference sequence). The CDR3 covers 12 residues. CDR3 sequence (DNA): TGTGCCAGCAGCTTACAGGGGTACGAGCAGTACTTC. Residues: CASSLQGYEQYF.

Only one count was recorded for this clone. Here the CDR3 DNA reads TGTGCCAGCAGCCCGAACGGGGGGTCTAGCTCCTACGAGCAGTACTTC. This sequence encodes CASSPNGGSSSYEQYF. This chain uses TRBV7-2 with TRBJ2-7; 7 bases are a match to TRBD2. The junction had 10 bases not matched to a gene; V was cut back by 5 bases and J by 0 bases. This CDR3 spans 16 amino acids. Germline V lookup: CDR1 SGHTA, CDR2 FQGNSA.

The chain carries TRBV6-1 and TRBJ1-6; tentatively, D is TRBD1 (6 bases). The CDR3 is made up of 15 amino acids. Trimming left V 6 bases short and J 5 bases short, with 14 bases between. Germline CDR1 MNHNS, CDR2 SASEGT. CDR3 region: CASRDRTANNSPLHF. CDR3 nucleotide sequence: TGTGCCAGCAGAGATAGGACAGCCAATAATTCACCCCTCCACTTT.

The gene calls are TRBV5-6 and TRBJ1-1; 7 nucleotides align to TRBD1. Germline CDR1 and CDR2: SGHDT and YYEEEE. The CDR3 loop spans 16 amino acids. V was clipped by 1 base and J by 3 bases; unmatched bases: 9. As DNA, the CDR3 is TGTGCCAGCAGCTTGTGTCATCAGGGGGGCCACACTGAAGCTTTCTTT. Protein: CASSLCHQGGHTEAFF.

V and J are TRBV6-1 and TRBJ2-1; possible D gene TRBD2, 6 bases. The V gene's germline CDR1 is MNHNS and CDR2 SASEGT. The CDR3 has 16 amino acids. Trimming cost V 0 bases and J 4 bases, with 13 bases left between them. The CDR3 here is CASSEAGSGFYNEQFF. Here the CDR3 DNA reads TGTGCCAGCAGTGAAGCGGGAAGCGGGTTTTACAATGAGCAGTTCTTC.

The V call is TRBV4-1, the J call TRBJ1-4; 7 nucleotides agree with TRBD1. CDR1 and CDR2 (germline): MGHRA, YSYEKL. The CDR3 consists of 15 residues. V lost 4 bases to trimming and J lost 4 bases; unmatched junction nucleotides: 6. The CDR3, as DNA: TGCGCCAGCAGCCCCGGACAGGCCAATAATGAAAAACTGTTTTTT. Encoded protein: CASSPGQANNEKLFF.

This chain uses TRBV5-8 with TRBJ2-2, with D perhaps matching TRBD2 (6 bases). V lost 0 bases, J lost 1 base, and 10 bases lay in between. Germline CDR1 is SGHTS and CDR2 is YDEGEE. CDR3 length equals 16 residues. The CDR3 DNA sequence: TGTGCCAGCAGCTTGGTCCCCGGGAGGAACACCGGGGAGCTGTTTTTT. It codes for CASSLVPGRNTGELFF.

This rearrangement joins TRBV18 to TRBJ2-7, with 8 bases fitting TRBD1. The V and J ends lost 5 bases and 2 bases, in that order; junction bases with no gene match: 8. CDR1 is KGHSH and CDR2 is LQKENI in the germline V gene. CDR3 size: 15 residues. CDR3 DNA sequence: TGTGCCAGCTCAACGACAGGGGAACCTACCTACGAGCAGTACTTC. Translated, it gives CASSTTGEPTYEQYF. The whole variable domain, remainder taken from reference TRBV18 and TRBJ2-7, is NAGVMQNPRHLVRRRGQEARLRCSPMKGHSHVYWYRQLPEEGLKFMVYLQKENIIDESGMPKERFSAEFPKEGPSILRIQQVVRGDSAAYFCASSTTGEPTYEQYFGPGTRLTVT.

The CDR3 protein is CASSYLGAEDTQYF. The CDR3, as DNA: TGTGCCAGCAGTTACTTGGGGGCCGAAGATACGCAGTATTTT. The chain has TRBV6-5 and TRBJ2-3, with a weak D call TRBD1 (6 bases). The CDR3 is made up of 14 amino acids. Trimming took off 1 base at V and 5 bases at J, with 10 bases between the two ends. CDR1 is MNHEY and CDR2 is SVGAGI in the germline V gene.

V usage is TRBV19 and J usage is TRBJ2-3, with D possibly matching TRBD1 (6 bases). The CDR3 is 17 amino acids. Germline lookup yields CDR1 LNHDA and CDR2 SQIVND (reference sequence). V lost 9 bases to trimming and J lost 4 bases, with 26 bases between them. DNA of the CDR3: TGTGCCAGCTCAATAATAGCCCAGGGGATAGTGGCAGATACGCAGTATTTT. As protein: CASSIIAQGIVADTQYF.

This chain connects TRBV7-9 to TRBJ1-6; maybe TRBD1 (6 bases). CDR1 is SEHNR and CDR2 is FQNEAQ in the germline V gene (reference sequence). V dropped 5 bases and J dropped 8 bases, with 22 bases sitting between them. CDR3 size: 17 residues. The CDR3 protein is CASSHPTRGEGDSPLHF. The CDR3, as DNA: TGTGCCAGCAGCCATCCTACGAGGGGGGAGGGGGATTCACCCCTCCACTTT.

CDR3 sequence: CASSESGPGDTFEAFF. CDR3 bases: TGCGCCAGCAGTGAGTCCGGTCCAGGCGATACCTTTGAAGCTTTCTTT. The V gene is TRBV10-1, the J gene TRBJ1-1; no reliable D call. CDR3 size: 16 residues. The V gene lost 0 bases and the J gene lost 7 bases, with 18 bases spanning the gap. CDR1 is WNHNN and CDR2 is SYGVQD in the germline V gene (reference sequence).

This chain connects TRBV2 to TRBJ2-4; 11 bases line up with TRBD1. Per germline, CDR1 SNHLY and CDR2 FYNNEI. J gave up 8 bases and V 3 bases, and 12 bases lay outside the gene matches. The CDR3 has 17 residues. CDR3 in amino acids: CASSEAPGQGVLDIQYF. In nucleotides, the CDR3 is TGTGCCAGCAGTGAGGCCCCGGGACAGGGGGTTTTGGACATTCAGTACTTC. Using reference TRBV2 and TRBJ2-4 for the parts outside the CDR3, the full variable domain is EPEVTQTPSHQVTQMGQEVILRCVPISNHLYFYWYRQILGQKVEFLVSFYNNEISEKSEIFDDQFSVERPDGSNFTLKIRSTKLEDSAMYFCASSEAPGQGVLDIQYFGAGTRLSVL.

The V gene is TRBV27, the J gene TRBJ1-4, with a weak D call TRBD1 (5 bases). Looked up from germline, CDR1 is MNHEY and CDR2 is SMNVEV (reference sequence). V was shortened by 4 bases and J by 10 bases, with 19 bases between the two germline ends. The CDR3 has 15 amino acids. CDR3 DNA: TGTGCCAGCAGTTCCCGACAGCATCCCTCAGGAAAACTGTTTTTT. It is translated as CASSSRQHPSGKLFF.

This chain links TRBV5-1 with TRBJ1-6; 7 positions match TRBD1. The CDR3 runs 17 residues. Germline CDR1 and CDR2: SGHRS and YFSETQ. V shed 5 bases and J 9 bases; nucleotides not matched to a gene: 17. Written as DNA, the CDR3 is TGCGCCAGCAGAAACCACACAGACAGGGCCAAGGCTTCACCCCTCCACTTT. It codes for CASRNHTDRAKASPLHF.

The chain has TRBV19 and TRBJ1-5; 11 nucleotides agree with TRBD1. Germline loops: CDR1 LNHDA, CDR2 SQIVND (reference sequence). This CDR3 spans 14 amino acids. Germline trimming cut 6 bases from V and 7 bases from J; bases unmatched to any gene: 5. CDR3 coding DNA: TGTGCCAGTAGATGGGACAGGGGGGACCAGCCCCAGCATTTT. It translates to CASRWDRGDQPQHF.